These 6 T cell receptor beta chains originate from one sample sequenced in a study of spatial heterogeneity in lung cancer. Stated time point: blood at routine non-recurrence follow-up after resection. One entry per CDR3 protein, called by TCRdb with MiXCR from the 5' RACE reads. The table has approximately 93,000 distinct CDR3 sequences, roughly 21% seen once. The input for sequencing was PBMCs, taken at follow-up. These receptors originate from a male donor with early-stage non-small cell lung cancer.

The chain has TRBV6-5 and TRBJ1-1, with D perhaps TRBD1 (6 bases). The germline gives CDR1 MNHEY, CDR2 SVGAGI. The CDR3 consists of 13 residues. Trimming cost V 6 bases and J 4 bases, with 12 bases left between them. CDR3 sequence (DNA): TGTGCCAGCAGACAACAGGGAGGCACTGAAGCTTTCTTT. It specifies CASRQQGGTEAFF.

The table lists this clonotype with many counts. The rearrangement joins TRBV6-2 or TRBV6-3 to TRBJ1-5; possible D gene TRBD1, 6 bases. With 2 bases removed from V and 7 bases from J, the gap between germline ends came to 15 bases. CDR1 MNHEY and CDR2 SVGEGT come from the germline V gene. The CDR3 sequence is 15 residues long. The CDR3: CASSYIGGAKQPQHF. CDR3 nucleotides: TGTGCCAGCAGTTACATTGGGGGCGCGAAACAGCCCCAGCATTTT.

The gene calls are TRBV28 and TRBJ1-5; a possible D gene is TRBD1 (5 bases). The V gene's germline CDR1 is MDHEN and CDR2 SYDVKM. V was cut by 3 bases and J by 5 bases, with 14 bases left in between. The CDR3 is made up of 15 amino acids. DNA for the CDR3: TGTGCCAGCAGTTTTTTGGGGGATAGGGATCAGCCCCAGCATTTT. Translating it yields CASSFLGDRDQPQHF.

The chain recombines TRBV19 with TRBJ1-1; D gene unclear. Germline lookup yields CDR1 LNHDA and CDR2 SQIVND (reference sequence). The CDR3 sequence is 16 residues long. Trimming shortened V by 8 bases and J by 4 bases, and 23 bases separated the two germline ends. The CDR3 sequence is CASLPLGSGYGTEAFF. For the CDR3, the DNA is TGTGCCAGTCTCCCTCTGGGATCGGGATACGGCACTGAAGCTTTCTTT.

The chain has TRBV7-9 and TRBJ1-5; D unclear. Germline assignment: CDR1 SEHNR and CDR2 FQNEAQ (reference sequence). This CDR3 is built from 11 residues. V was shortened by 5 bases and J by 4 bases, with 3 bases between the two germline ends. CDR3 in DNA: TGTGCCAGCAGCCCTAATCAGCCCCAGCATTTT. As protein: CASSPNQPQHF.

In DNA, the CDR3 is TGCAGTGCTAGAGTCTTGGACAGGGGGTACCAAGAGACCCAGTACTTC. This sequence encodes CSARVLDRGYQETQYF. The chain employs TRBV20-1 and TRBJ2-5, with 10 nucleotides matching TRBD1. The junction had 5 bases not matched to a gene; V was cut back by 1 base and J by 0 bases. This CDR3 is built from 16 residues. CDR1 is DFQATT, CDR2 SNEGSKA, per germline (reference sequence).